This T cell receptor beta chain was retrieved from a study of T cells in Graves' hyperthyroidism and ophthalmopathy (dated by TCRdb to between 2018 and 2021). Study-wide context: Peripheral blood was sampled at the time of initial diagnosis, prior to any treatment. Prospective prediction of ophthalmopathy was tested in an independent validation cohort consisting of some 20 hyperthyroidism patients and over 15 patients who later progressed to ophthalmopathy. The 95 to 100 discovery patients were randomly divided into training and test sets at a 7:3 ratio. After sampling, hyperthyroidism patients received methimazole starting at 30 mg daily, and ophthalmopathy patients received high-dose intravenous methylprednisolone. A discovery cohort of roughly 96 patients, roughly 45 with Graves' ophthalmopathy and 55 to 65 with stable Graves' hyperthyroidism, was used to find distinguishing TCR V-J signatures. The study also compared thyroid tissue and blood T-cell repertoires from several Graves' hyperthyroidism patients. The paper describes TCR Vbeta CDR3 sequencing of fewer than 150 peripheral blood samples, made up of 43 ophthalmopathy patients, roughly 80 hyperthyroidism patients and some 17 progressor patients.

This clonotype turned up a few times. Its antigen remains unidentified. No base-level quality is on record; no much larger clone is a single base apart. Study-level results and caveats: In validation, progression to ophthalmopathy was predicted by the model with 70.59% sensitivity and 72% to 85% specificity, a median of roughly six months before onset. A model built on a 13 V-J signature distinguished ophthalmopathy from stable hyperthyroidism, reaching roughly 88% sensitivity and about 81% specificity in cross-validation and 80%/75% in testing. No statistical method was used to fix the sample size in advance, and group allocation was not hidden from the investigators. Most expanded thyroid clonotypes (frequency above 0.001) were also detected in blood, suggesting blood repertoires may reflect thyroid immune responses.

The CDR3 sequence holds 14 residues, the cysteine and phenylalanine included. This entry keeps only the CDR3 DNA: 42 bases, framed from base 1. CDR1 and CDR2 are drawn from the germline V gene: MNHNS, SASEGT. The V end gives up 5 bases and the J end 5 bases, leaving 4 bases in the junction not matched to a gene. The TCR beta CDR3 regions were amplified from RNA transcripts. For the first round of RT-PCR on the TCR CDR3, the HTBI primer set was used together with the Qiagen OneStep RT-PCR kit. The libraries were constructed in a second round of multiplex PCR and then size-selected and purified. Paired-end sequencing of the libraries was performed with 100 bp reads on an Illumina HiSeq2000. Concerning the study's data processing: SOAPnuke was used to process the raw data, with reads discarded if the reads contained adapters or uncalled bases, had a mean Phred below 15, or lacked an exact constant-primer or identifier match. COPE v1.2.5 was used to merge high-quality paired reads, and clonotypes were defined as unique nucleotide sequences. MiTCR v1.1 was used to align clonotypes to the IMGT TRBV, TRBD and TRBJ reference segments. Analysis was restricted to V-J combinations with a frequency above 0.0001, which covered about 99% of repertoires. A TCS score was defined as the ratio of F50 (clonal expansion) to E x V (chaos), with BLOSUM62-based TCRdist applied between CDR3 peptides within each V-J. Welch's t-statistics and random forest reduced approximately 520 V-J features to under 15, which were used in a naive Bayes classifier (R e1071). Using fastp trimming at Q25 and MiXCR clonotype assembly, TCRdb reanalyzed the public sequencing data and kept in-frame beta chains. Every entry covers one CDR3 protein and lists the most common genes and DNA from its rows. These V and J calls are TCRdb output, not the study's own analysis. The table for this sample lists 530,000 or so distinct CDR3 sequences; approximately 17% of them were counted only once. The ten largest clones represent 17% of the sample.

Moderately to severely active disease, a Clinical Activity Score of at least 3, a NOSPECS grade of at least 4, and a duration under 3 months were present in ophthalmopathy patients. The study excluded patients with uncontrolled infections, other autoimmune diseases, pregnancy or lactation. Diagnoses were based on clinical symptoms, serum thyroxine and TRAb, thyroid ultrasound and orbital computed tomography. Ficoll-Paque density gradient centrifugation was used to isolate PBMCs from approximately 11 ml of fresh peripheral blood. Trizol reagent was used to extract total RNA, and RNA quality was then checked on an Agilent 2100 Bioanalyzer.

This receptor was identified in a woman aged 18-29 years with Graves' ophthalmopathy. The sequence links TRBV6-1 to TRBJ2-2, with 8 bases aligning to TRBD2. Sample: blood. The CDR3 protein is CASSSGSETGELFF. The nucleotide sequence is TGTGCCAGCAGTAGCGGGAGTGAGACCGGGGAGCTGTTTTTT.